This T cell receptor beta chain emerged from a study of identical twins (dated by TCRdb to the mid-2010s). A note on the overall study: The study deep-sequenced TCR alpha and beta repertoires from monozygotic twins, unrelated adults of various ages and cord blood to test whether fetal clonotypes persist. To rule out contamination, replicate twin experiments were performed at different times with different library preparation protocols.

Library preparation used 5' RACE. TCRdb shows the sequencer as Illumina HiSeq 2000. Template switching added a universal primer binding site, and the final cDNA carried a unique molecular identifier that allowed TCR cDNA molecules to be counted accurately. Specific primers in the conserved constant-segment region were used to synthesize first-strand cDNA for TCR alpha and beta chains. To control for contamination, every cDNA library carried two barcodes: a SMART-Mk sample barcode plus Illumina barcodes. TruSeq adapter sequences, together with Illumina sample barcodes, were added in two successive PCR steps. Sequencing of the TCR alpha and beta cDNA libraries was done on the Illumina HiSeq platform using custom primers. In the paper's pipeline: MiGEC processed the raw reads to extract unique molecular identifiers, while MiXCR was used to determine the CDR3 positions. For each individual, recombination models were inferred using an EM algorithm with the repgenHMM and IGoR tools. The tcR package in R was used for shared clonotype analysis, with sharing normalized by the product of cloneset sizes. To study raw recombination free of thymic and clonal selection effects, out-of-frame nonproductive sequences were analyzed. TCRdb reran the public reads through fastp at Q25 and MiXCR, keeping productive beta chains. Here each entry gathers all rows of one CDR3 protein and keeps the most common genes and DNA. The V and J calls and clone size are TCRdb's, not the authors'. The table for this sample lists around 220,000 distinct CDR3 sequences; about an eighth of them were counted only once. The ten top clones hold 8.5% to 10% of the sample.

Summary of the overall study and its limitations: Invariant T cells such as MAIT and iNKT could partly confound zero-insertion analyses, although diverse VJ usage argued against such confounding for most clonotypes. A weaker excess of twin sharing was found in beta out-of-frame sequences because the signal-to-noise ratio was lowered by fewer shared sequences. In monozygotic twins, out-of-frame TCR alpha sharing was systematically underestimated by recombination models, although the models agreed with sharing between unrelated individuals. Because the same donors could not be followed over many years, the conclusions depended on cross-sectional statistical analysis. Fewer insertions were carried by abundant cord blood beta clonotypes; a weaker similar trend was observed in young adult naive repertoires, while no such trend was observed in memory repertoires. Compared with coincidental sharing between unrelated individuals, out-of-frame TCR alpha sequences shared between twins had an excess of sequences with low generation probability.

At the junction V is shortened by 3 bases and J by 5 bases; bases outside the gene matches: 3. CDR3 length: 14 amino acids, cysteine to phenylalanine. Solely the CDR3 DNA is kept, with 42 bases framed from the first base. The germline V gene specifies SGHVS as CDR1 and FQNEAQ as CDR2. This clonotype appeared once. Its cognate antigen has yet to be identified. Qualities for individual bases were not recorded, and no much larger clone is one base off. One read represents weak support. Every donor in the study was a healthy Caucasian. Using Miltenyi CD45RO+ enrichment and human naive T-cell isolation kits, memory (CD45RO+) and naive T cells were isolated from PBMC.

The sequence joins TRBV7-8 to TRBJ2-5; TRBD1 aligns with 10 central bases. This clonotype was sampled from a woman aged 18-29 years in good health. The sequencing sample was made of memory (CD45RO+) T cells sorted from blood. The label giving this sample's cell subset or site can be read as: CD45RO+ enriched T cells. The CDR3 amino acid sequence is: CASSFRDRGETQYF. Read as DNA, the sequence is TGTGCCAGCAGCTTCCGGGACAGGGGCGAGACCCAGTACTTC.